The T cell receptor (beta chain) under discussion was sequenced for a study of blood T cell repertoires in COVID-19 (dated by TCRdb to about 2020). Background for the entire study: The collaborator samples originated in the United States, Italy and Spain and spanned the acute and convalescent phases of COVID-19. The material from the prospective study consisted of cDNA or gDNA derived from T cells, B-cell-depleted T cells, or PBMCs. Deeply sampled blood TCRbeta repertoires from subjects exposed to, actively infected with, or recovered from COVID-19 were included in the dataset. A freely available public database, intended as a resource for researchers studying the immune response to SARS-CoV-2, is where the repertoires were released. The samples were drawn from two sources: the first 160 participants of the ongoing ImmuneRACE study, and 1,254 subjects contributed by 6 global collaborators. A de-identified subject ID, COVID-19 status, age in years and sex were almost always included in the sample metadata. Where HLA class I and class II types were available, the types were taken from metadata supplied by the sample provider, not from assay-based typing. Study-wide findings and limitations: The amount of clinical and demographic metadata varied by source and participant and was provided uncurated.

A remark on this clone: This clone's antigen is unknown. Base qualities are missing; no much larger clone stands one base away.

The collaborating institutions used their own protocols to collect whole blood in K2EDTA tubes. For TCRbeta analysis, collaborators shipped samples in one of three forms: frozen whole blood, isolated PBMCs, or DNA extracted from either of those sample types. The cysteine opens and the phenylalanine closes a CDR3 of 12 amino acids. Only the CDR3 DNA stays, 36 bases, in frame from base 1. Via the germline V gene, CDR1 is MNHEY and CDR2 SVGAGI. The junction shows trimming of 6 bases on V and 7 bases on J, plus 12 bases between the germline ends. The immunoSEQ Assay, a bias-controlled multiplex PCR, was used to amplify TCRbeta CDR3 regions from genomic DNA. Processing in the source paper ran as follows. The number of nucleated cells in each sample was estimated from the amplification of reference gene primers within the assay. To quantify the absolute abundance of each unique TCRbeta CDR3 rearrangement, sequence reads were collapsed and filtered. For each sample, productive Simpson clonality was calculated by taking the square root of Simpson's diversity index across productive rearrangements. TCRdb's version of the immuneACCESS table is confined to in-frame rearrangements and falls short of the full clone set. An unresolved V gene accounts for under half of the shortfall where checked; the remainder is of unknown origin. V and J calls plus clone size are reproduced from that table; the DNA served to infer D and trimming. The sample contains nearly 80,000 clones, 80% to 95% of them found a single time. The ten largest account for roughly 0.73% of the sample.

The source of this sequence is a woman older than 75 with acute or convalescent COVID-19. Material: peripheral blood. This chain is built from TRBV6-5 and TRBJ2-5; there is no confident call for the D gene. The CDR3 region reads CASSSSVRTQYF. The bases read TGTGCCAGCAGCTCCTCAGTTCGGACCCAGTACTTC.